This T cell receptor (beta chain) was found in a study of tumor T cells in aggressive B-cell lymphoma. The germline V gene encodes CDR1 WNHNN and CDR2 SYGVQD (reference sequence). This CDR3 has 12 residues. Some clones are missing from TCRdb's copy, which holds only in-frame ones; the method was immunoSEQ multiplex PCR. Among about 4,200 clones, around 91% were seen once, and the ten largest hold 2% to 3%. Concerning this clone itself: The germline gene is not matched at one end of the junction; a read error may be the cause.

This sequence was found in an adult with diffuse large B cell lymphoma. The specimen sequenced was tumor tissue. J is TRBJ2-1 and V is TRBV10-1, with TRBD2 identical over 9 bases. The chain's CDR3 is CASSGLAGVLLF. Written as DNA, the CDR3 is TGCGCCAGCAGTGGATTAGCGGGAGTTCTGCTCTTC.